This T cell receptor (beta chain) was found in a study of cytomegalovirus exposure and HLA in healthy donors. PCR primers comprised 60 Vbeta and 13 Jbeta primers. The repertoire was sequenced with immunoSEQ multiplex PCR; TCRdb's copy has only in-frame clones and lacks some. There are 160,000 or so clones in the sample; more than 60% occur only once, and 2% to 2.5% lies in the top ten. This CDR3 has 13 residues. Trimming cost V 0 bases and J 1 base, with 7 bases left between them. Germline CDR1 and CDR2: GTSNPN and SVGIG (reference sequence). Study results and caveats: Cytomegalovirus status, reportedly, was diagnosed with high specificity and sensitivity by the classifier. Further analysis, carried out later, found HLA-associated TCR beta chains more clonally expanded than equally common other chains. Researchers reported in a later analysis that a missense DCLRE1C variant was tied to TCR beta V- and J-gene trimming. Altogether, more than 150 TCR beta chains were recorded as cytomegalovirus-associated.

This clone came up once. The antigen remains undetermined. The clonotype was recovered from a human donor in good health. Sequencing used PBMCs. J is TRBJ2-7 and V is TRBV30, with unresolved D. The CDR3 loop reads CAWSVFQSYEQYF. The DNA for the CDR3 is TGTGCCTGGAGTGTATTCCAGTCCTACGAGCAGTACTTC.